A single sample is the source of the 31 T cell receptor beta chains below, sequenced in a study of metastatic and nonmetastatic thyroid tumors. The entire patient cohort was treatment-naive prior to thyroid surgery. Via MiXCR, TCRdb re-called the PCR reads. The table has around 18,000 clones, approximately 31% seen once; the top ten hold roughly 13%. The sequenced sample consisted of tumor tissue. The receptors originated from a male donor with papillary thyroid cancer or a benign thyroid nodule (not recorded which). Some clones in this sample may be carry-over from other donors' samples.

This clone has a count of ten or more. The chain recombines TRBV5-1 with TRBJ2-1, with 8 bases matching TRBD2. The CDR3 runs 17 residues. Trimming cost V 3 bases and J 6 bases; bases outside gene matches: 14. The V gene's germline CDR1 is SGHRS and CDR2 YFSETQ. This CDR3 reads CASSSTSGTRVSNEQFF. CDR3 coding DNA: TGCGCCAGCAGCTCCACTTCCGGGACTAGGGTGAGCAATGAGCAGTTCTTC.

This clone was detected many times. The chain joins TRBV25-1 to TRBJ2-7, with D perhaps TRBD2 (6 bases). The V gene lost 1 base and the J gene lost 2 bases, with 12 bases spanning the gap. CDR1 and CDR2 from the germline V gene are MGHDK and SYGVNS. The length of the CDR3 is 15 residues. CDR3 sequence: CASSESTPGAYEQYF. In DNA form, the CDR3 reads TGTGCCAGCAGTGAATCGACCCCGGGGGCCTACGAGCAGTACTTC.

This clone was seen a few times. Given a much more abundant clone one base away, this may be a read error. The limits of the CDR3 on the DNA are not certain, so only TCRdb's listed CDR3 is given. Different DNA sequences within this sample yield the same CDR3. This chain uses TRBV5-1 with TRBJ2-7; no DNA check was done on the table's D call, TRBD1. The CDR3 comprises 14 residues, both ends counted. Germline V lookup: CDR1 SGHRS, CDR2 YFSETQ. The CDR3 sequence: CASSWAPGTYERYF.

The chain links TRBV6-2 or TRBV6-3 to TRBJ1-1, with a weak D call TRBD1 (6 bases). The germline V gene encodes CDR1 MNHEY and CDR2 SVGEGT. Trimming stripped 2 bases from V and 4 bases from J, with 14 bases between. This CDR3 has 15 residues. The CDR3 spells CASSYDLWGRTEAFF. CDR3 nucleotides: TGTGCCAGCAGTTACGATCTATGGGGGCGCACTGAAGCTTTCTTT.

At least ten counts were recorded for this clone. This same CDR3 is encoded by further DNA sequences in the sample. The chain is built from TRBV15 and TRBJ1-5; possible D gene TRBD1, 6 bases. This CDR3 spans 14 amino acids. The ends were cut back, 5 bases at V and 1 base at J, with 9 bases in the middle. The germline V gene encodes CDR1 LNHNV and CDR2 YYDKDF (reference sequence). The CDR3 sequence is CATSPDSSNQPQHF. The CDR3 nucleotides read TGTGCCACCAGCCCGGACAGCAGCAATCAGCCCCAGCATTTT.

In this sample, this clone turned up a few times. The CDR3: CASSWAAGARYGYTF. DNA of the CDR3: TGTGCCAGCAGTTGGGCAGCGGGAGCTCGGTATGGCTACACCTTC. V gene TRBV28 combines with J gene TRBJ1-2, with unresolved D. The V gene's germline CDR1 is MDHEN and CDR2 SYDVKM. The CDR3 runs 15 residues. V lost 4 bases, J lost 5 bases, and 17 bases lay in between.

The CDR3 bases are TGTGCCAGCAGAGACAGGGGCCCTTACCCCCTAAATAATTCACCCCTCCACTTT. This gives the protein CASRDRGPYPLNNSPLHF. This rearrangement joins TRBV28 to TRBJ1-6; 8 bases map to TRBD1. Looked up from germline, CDR1 is MDHEN and CDR2 is SYDVKM. J gave up 5 bases and V 6 bases, and 15 bases lay outside the gene matches. The CDR3 totals 18 residues.

The table lists this clone with many counts. This chain links TRBV4-2 with TRBJ2-4; 10 positions agree with TRBD2. Losses at the gene ends were 1 base for V and 0 bases for J; bases not matched to a gene: 12. This CDR3 has 20 amino acids. CDR1 LGHNA and CDR2 YNFKEQ come from the germline V gene. DNA of the CDR3: TGTGCCAGCAGCCAAGCCCTCAGTAGCGGGAGGAAACTAGCCAAAAACATTCAGTACTTC. Protein sequence: CASSQALSSGRKLAKNIQYF.

The chain combines TRBV7-3 with TRBJ2-2, with 11 bases aligning to TRBD1. This CDR3 has 14 amino acids. Per the germline V gene, CDR1 is SGHTA and CDR2 is FQGTGA. V lost 4 bases to trimming and J lost 6 bases; unmatched junction nucleotides: 1. CDR3 protein: CASSWDRGAGELFF. CDR3 sequence (DNA): TGTGCCAGCAGCTGGGACAGGGGGGCCGGGGAGCTGTTTTTT.

This clone is medium-sized in the sample. The rearrangement links TRBV6-4 to TRBJ2-3; D is undetermined. CDR1 is MRHNA and CDR2 is SNTAGT in the germline V gene. The CDR3 contains 13 residues. The ends were cut back, 2 bases at V and 1 base at J, with 4 bases in the middle. The CDR3 region is CASSDRGTDTQYF. In nucleotides, the CDR3 is TGTGCCAGCAGTGACAGGGGCACAGATACGCAGTATTTT.

This clone has only one observation. In nucleotides, the CDR3 is TGCAGTGCCACCCCTTCGGTGTTCGGCACAGATACGCAGTATTTT. It is translated as CSATPSVFGTDTQYF. The V and J genes are TRBV20-1 and TRBJ2-3; D is uncertain. This CDR3 region has 15 residues. Germline CDR1 is DFQATT and CDR2 is SNEGSKA (reference sequence). Trimming shortened V by 6 bases and J by 1 base, and 17 bases separated the two germline ends.

This clone qualifies as medium-sized. V gene TRBV2 combines with J gene TRBJ2-1; unclear D gene. Germline lookup yields CDR1 SNHLY and CDR2 FYNNEI. This CDR3 has 14 amino acids. Trimming removed 7 bases from V and 0 bases from J, with 10 bases in between. The DNA of the CDR3 is TGTGCCAGCACGATGTCTAGCTCCTACAATGAGCAGTTCTTC. Protein sequence: CASTMSSSYNEQFF.

Within the sample, this clone is medium-sized (0.01 to 0.1%). This chain connects TRBV2 to TRBJ2-7, with a weak D call TRBD1 (5 bases). V lost 6 bases and J lost 1, with 16 bases in between. Germline V gene lookup returns CDR1 SNHLY and CDR2 FYNNEI. This CDR3 is 15 amino acids long. CDR3 residues: CASRPTEMGSYEQYF. Here the CDR3 DNA reads TGTGCCAGCAGGCCGACAGAAATGGGATCCTACGAGCAGTACTTC.

On this clone itself: Mismatch with germline at one junction end may stem from a read error. The V gene is TRBV4-1, the J gene TRBJ2-7, with D possibly TRBD2 on 5 matching bases. CDR1 MGHRA and CDR2 YSYEKL come from the germline V gene. This CDR3 spans 15 amino acids. CDR3 sequence: CASRQDPGSAAEQYF. The CDR3, as DNA: TGCGCCAGCAGACAAGACCCGGGGTCTGCCGCCGAGCAGTACTTC.

V gene TRBV11-2 combines with J gene TRBJ2-1; 9 positions agree with TRBD1. The V gene end was trimmed by 7 bases and the J gene end by 6 bases; junction bases not matched to a gene: 7. This CDR3 comprises 14 residues. Germline V gene lookup returns CDR1 SGHAT and CDR2 FQNNGV. As DNA, the CDR3 is TGTGCCAGCAAGCCGGGACAGGGCGTCAATGAGCAGTTCTTC. Translation gives CASKPGQGVNEQFF.

This clone was seen a handful of times. This chain joins TRBV27 and TRBJ1-6, with 9 bases aligning to TRBD1. After removal of 5 bases from V and 10 bases from J, the junction contained 6 bases not matched to a gene. Germline V lookup: CDR1 MNHEY, CDR2 SMNVEV (reference sequence). This CDR3 spans 14 amino acids. The CDR3 here is CASSRDRARSPLHF. The CDR3 bases are TGTGCCAGCAGTCGGGACAGGGCCCGCTCACCCCTCCACTTT.

This clone was observed a few times. Germline and junction disagree at one end, which may indicate a read error. The chain links TRBV6-4 to TRBJ2-1, with 12 bases aligning to TRBD2. The CDR3 is 14 residues long. Germline V gene sequence: CDR1 MRHNA, CDR2 SNTAGT. DNA of the CDR3: TGTGCCATCAGTGACGCTAGCGGGGGGGATGAGCAGTTCTTC. It is translated as CAISDASGGDEQFF.

The chain is built from TRBV11-1 and TRBJ2-1, with TRBD2 matching over 9 bases. The V segment lost 6 bases and the J segment 9 bases; nucleotides outside the gene matches: 12. CDR3 length: 15 residues. Germline V lookup: CDR1 SGHAT, CDR2 FQDESV (reference sequence). CDR3 loop: CASRSGVAGEGEQFF. In nucleotides, the CDR3 is TGTGCCAGCAGGTCCGGGGTAGCGGGAGAGGGTGAGCAGTTCTTC.

The sample holds many counts of this clone. The genes are TRBV6-6 and TRBJ1-1; 8 bases agree with TRBD1. The CDR3 contains 16 residues. Germline CDR1 MNHNY, CDR2 SVGAGI (reference sequence). V dropped 1 base and J dropped 5; count of bases not matched to a gene: 9. CDR3 in DNA: TGTGCCAGCAGTTACTTGGCGACAGGGGTGGTTACTGAAGCTTTCTTT. Its protein product is CASSYLATGVVTEAFF.

This clone was seen only a few times. CDR3 DNA sequence: TGTGCCATCTATCCAGGGGGCTTCATGCAACCTAACTATGGCTACACCTTC. Protein sequence: CAIYPGGFMQPNYGYTF. The chain couples TRBV28 to TRBJ1-2; 8 positions match TRBD1. J lost 0 bases, V lost 10 bases, and 16 bases had no gene match. The length of the CDR3 is 17 residues. Germline CDR1 is MDHEN and CDR2 is SYDVKM.

This clone was found once. The chain's CDR3 is CSARKAGTGPYEQYF. The CDR3 nucleotides read TGCAGTGCTAGAAAAGCCGGGACAGGGCCCTACGAGCAGTACTTC. The rearrangement uses TRBV20-1 and TRBJ2-7; the match to TRBD1 covers 9 bases. Trimming removed 2 bases from V and 2 bases from J; junction bases left unmatched: 7. CDR3 length: 15 amino acids. Germline CDR1 and CDR2: DFQATT and SNEGSKA (reference sequence).

This chain connects TRBV11-3 to TRBJ1-6; 7 nucleotides agree with TRBD1. Trimming removed 5 bases from V and 8 bases from J; junction bases left unmatched: 3. CDR1 and CDR2 (germline): SGHNT, YENEEA. This CDR3 spans 13 amino acids. CDR3 in amino acids: CASSPTGDSPLHF. CDR3 in DNA: TGTGCCAGCAGCCCCACAGGGGATTCACCCCTCCACTTT.

By proportion, this clone is medium-sized. The CDR3 spells CATRRGQPANVLTF. The CDR3 nucleotides read TGTGCCACCCGCCGCGGACAGCCGGCCAACGTCCTGACTTTC. This chain connects TRBV6-1 to TRBJ2-6, with D perhaps TRBD1 (6 bases). The CDR3 length is 14 residues. Between the trimmed V and J ends, which lost 10 bases and 6 bases, there was a span of 16 bases. Germline V CDR1 and CDR2: MNHNS, SASEGT.

In the case of this clone: As the CDR3 is not closed by the conserved phenylalanine or tryptophan, this likely results from a read error. J is TRBJ2-6 and V is TRBV11-2; D is possibly TRBD2 (7 bases). CDR3 length: 17 residues. The germline CDR1 and CDR2 sequences are SGHAT and FQNNGV. Deletions cut 4 bases from V and 11 bases from J, with 24 bases between. The CDR3 nucleotides read TGTGCCAGCAGCTCCAGGGGCGGGAGCTCTGGGGTCCACGTCCTGACTGTC. This codes for CASSSRGGSSGVHVLTV.

The CDR3 coding sequence is TGTGCCAGCACGACTAGCGGGAGTACCGGGGAGCTGTTTTTT. Amino acids: CASTTSGSTGELFF. V usage is TRBV6-1 and J usage is TRBJ2-2; 12 bases match TRBD2. Germline loops: CDR1 MNHNS, CDR2 SASEGT. The trim removed 7 bases at V and 5 bases at J, leaving 2 bases unmatched. CDR3 size: 14 residues.

The V and J genes are TRBV30 and TRBJ1-2, with D uncertain. From germline, CDR1 is GTSNPN and CDR2 SVGIG (reference sequence). V was trimmed by 8 bases and J by 8 bases, leaving 18 bases between them. This CDR3 is built from 12 residues. CDR3 loop: CATRGLGNGYTF. CDR3 nucleotide sequence: TGTGCCACTAGAGGGTTAGGGAACGGCTACACCTTC.

This clone was observed at least ten times. V is TRBV20-1 and J is TRBJ2-1, with 12 bases fitting TRBD2. The CDR3 covers 17 residues. The J segment lost 6 bases and the V segment lost 3 bases, leaving 12 bases of the junction unmatched. Germline V CDR1 and CDR2: DFQATT, SNEGSKA (reference sequence). The CDR3 here is CSASLLLAGGPLNEQFF. Here the CDR3 DNA reads TGCAGTGCTAGCCTACTTCTAGCGGGGGGGCCTCTCAATGAGCAGTTCTTC.

The chain carries TRBV7-2 and TRBJ1-1; the D gene is possibly TRBD1 (5 bases). The germline V gene has CDR1 SGHTA and CDR2 FQGNSA. The V end lost 4 bases, the J end lost 1 base, and 10 bases lay between the germline ends. This CDR3 comprises 14 residues. The CDR3: CASSYGHQNTEAFF. In DNA, the CDR3 is TGTGCCAGCAGCTACGGACACCAGAACACTGAAGCTTTCTTT.

The chain recombines TRBV6-5 with TRBJ1-1, with D perhaps matching TRBD1 (5 bases). Trimming took 2 bases from V and 4 from J, leaving 8 bases between them. The germline V gene has CDR1 MNHEY and CDR2 SVGAGI. The CDR3 totals 13 residues. CDR3 residues: CASSYEGITEAFF. In nucleotides, the CDR3 is TGTGCCAGCAGTTACGAGGGGATCACTGAAGCTTTCTTT.

The chain recombines TRBV7-9 with TRBJ2-7; possibly TRBD2 for D (6 bases). The CDR3 sequence is 12 residues long. Per germline, CDR1 SEHNR and CDR2 FQNEAQ (reference sequence). Trimming left V 5 bases short and J 3 bases short, with 8 bases between. The CDR3 is CASSPGGYEQYF. DNA of the CDR3: TGTGCCAGCAGCCCCGGGGGCTACGAGCAGTACTTC.

By share of the sample, this clone is medium-sized. This chain connects TRBV20-1 to TRBJ1-5, with 7 bases aligning to TRBD1. This CDR3 is built from 12 residues. V dropped 6 bases and J dropped 7; count of bases not matched to a gene: 6. The germline CDR1 and CDR2 sequences are DFQATT and SNEGSKA (reference sequence). The CDR3, as DNA: TGCAGTGCCAAAGGGGGCGGACAGCCCCAGCATTTT. The encoded protein is CSAKGGGQPQHF.